This record covers a single T cell receptor (beta chain). Its antigen is not yet known. Base quality data are lacking; no much larger clone is found one base away. The data originate from a study of CD4+ T cells in melanoma (dated by TCRdb to 2022 to 2024). As for the study more broadly: Neoantigen-specific CD4+ T cells in human melanoma were investigated in the study.

From a lookup of the germline V gene, CDR1 and CDR2 are SGHTA and FQGTGA. V sheds 5 bases and J sheds 0 bases, leaving 15 bases between their ends. The CDR3 spans 16 residues, from the cysteine through the phenylalanine. Just CDR3 DNA is preserved here, 48 bases in frame from base 1. Patients with melanoma were used as donors. Summary of the overall study and its limitations: Neoantigen-specific CD4+ T cells were reported to be correlated with the function of CD8+ T cells, macrophages and B cells. Neoantigen-specific CD4+ T cells in melanoma were reported to show diverse differentiation states.

The method was the immunoSEQ multiplex PCR assay. TCRdb re-hosts the immuneACCESS table, in-frame sequences only. Its copies lack some clones; in the studies checked, an unresolved V gene accounts for under half of them, and the cause for the rest is not known. Recorded for this sample are some 110,000 clones; about 90% of them occurred a single time. The ten largest account for about 3.3% of the sample. In this chain, TRBV7-3 is recombined with TRBJ2-3; TRBD2 could be the D gene, as 5 bases match. The TCR sequence derives from a human donor with melanoma. Input material: peripheral blood. CDR3 region: CASSLISGASTDTQYF. In nucleotide form, the sequence is TGTGCCAGCAGCCTTATAAGCGGCGCTAGCACAGATACGCAGTATTTT.